The clone carrying this T cell receptor (beta chain) has at least ten counts. This specimen belongs to a study of T cells in Graves' hyperthyroidism and ophthalmopathy. TCR beta CDR3 sequences were amplified from RNA transcripts. Researchers ran a first-round RT-PCR on the TCR CDR3 using the HTBI primer set. MiXCR, run by TCRdb on the multiplex PCR reads, gives a single entry per CDR3 protein. The repertoire includes hundreds of thousands of distinct CDR3 sequences, around 16% of them detected once, and roughly 3.4% sits in the top ten. Looked up from germline, CDR1 is KGHSY and CDR2 is FQNENV. The V gene end was trimmed by 2 bases and the J gene end by 5 bases; junction bases not matched to a gene: 3. The CDR3 spans 14 residues.

The TCR comes from a woman aged 40 to 49 with Graves' ophthalmopathy. The material sequenced was blood. The genes are TRBV16 and TRBJ2-1; 7 nucleotides line up with TRBD1. As DNA, the CDR3 is TGTGCCAGCAGCCAACACAGGGGAAACAATGAGCAGTTCTTC. This codes for CASSQHRGNNEQFF.